This T cell receptor beta chain was sequenced in a study of identical twins. The CDR3 is 19 residues long. V was shortened by 3 bases and J by 9 bases, with 30 bases between the two germline ends. Germline V gives CDR1 LGHNA, CDR2 YSLEER. Concerning this clonotype itself: Its antigen is undetermined.

One entry per CDR3 protein results from TCRdb running MiXCR on the 5' RACE reads. Among hundreds of thousands of distinct CDR3 sequences listed, 20% to 25% were seen once. Study-wide findings and caveats: Researchers reported weaker excess twin sharing in beta out-of-frame sequences.

Separately, the same data were catalogued under a study of T cells expressing NK-cell markers.

The sequence was collected from a woman between 18 and 30 years old in good health. This chain joins TRBV4-3 and TRBJ2-1; D tentatively fits TRBD1 or TRBD2 (6 bases each). What was sequenced was CD4+ T cells sorted from blood. CDR3 in DNA: TGCGCCAGCAGCCAGAGCGGGCAGGGGAGAGGAGGGACCTCGGGTGAGCAGTTCTTC. Translated: CASSQSGQGRGGTSGEQFF.